This passage covers 20 T cell receptor beta chains from one sample sequenced in a study of fetal regulatory T cell absence and autoimmunity. Clones were read by immunoSEQ multiplex PCR, and TCRdb kept only the in-frame ones, dropping some. The table records some 44,000 clones, around 85% of them present only once. Sequenced sample: cord blood. Every receptor here comes from a newborn boy with IPEX syndrome.

The chain links TRBV5-4 to TRBJ2-7, with 9 bases identical to TRBD1. J was trimmed by 3 bases and V by 4 bases; bases with no gene match: 11. CDR3 size: 16 residues. CDR1 is SGHNT and CDR2 is YYREEE in the germline V gene (reference sequence). As DNA, the CDR3 is TGTGCCAGCAGCCAAGCACCGGGACAGGGTATCTACGAGCAGTACTTC. Amino acids: CASSQAPGQGIYEQYF.

This sequence joins TRBV6-1 and TRBJ1-5, with TRBD1 as a possible D gene (6 bases). Germline loops: CDR1 MNHNS, CDR2 SASEGT. This CDR3 contains 14 residues. Between the trimmed V and J ends, which lost 3 bases and 7 bases, there was a span of 13 bases. CDR3: CASSDWGGGQPQHF. The CDR3 DNA follows: TGTGCCAGCAGTGATTGGGGGGGCGGACAGCCCCAGCATTTT.

This chain links TRBV19 with TRBJ1-4; TRBD1 aligns across 7 bases. V dropped 3 bases and J dropped 8; count of bases not matched to a gene: 6. CDR3 size: 14 residues. Germline CDR1 reads LNHDA; CDR2 reads SQIVND (reference sequence). CDR3 coding DNA: TGTGCCAGTAGTATTGGCGGCAGGGGGGAAAAACTGTTTTTT. This gives the protein CASSIGGRGEKLFF.

This clone was seen a single time. The genes are TRBV6-5 and TRBJ2-5; D call uncertain. Trimming removed 3 bases from V and 2 bases from J, with 13 bases in between. Germline V gene data show CDR1 as MNHEY and CDR2 as SVGAGI. The CDR3 covers 15 residues. The CDR3 sequence is CASSYGPGRQETQYF. The CDR3 DNA follows: TGTGCCAGCAGTTATGGCCCAGGACGGCAAGAGACCCAGTACTTC.

The gene calls are TRBV13 and TRBJ1-2, with D unresolved. Trimming pared 0 bases from V and 6 bases from J, leaving 5 bases between. Germline V gives CDR1 PRHDT, CDR2 FYEKMQ (reference sequence). This CDR3 comprises 12 residues. The CDR3 DNA sequence: TGTGCCAGCAGCTTAGGCCTGGATGGCTACACCTTC. It yields the protein CASSLGLDGYTF.

This clone appeared once. Relative to the germline gene, one junction end is altered; a read error may explain this. The genes are TRBV6-1 and TRBJ2-5, with TRBD1 matching 10 bases. Germline CDR1 reads MNHNS; CDR2 reads SASEGT. The CDR3 is 15 amino acids. The DNA of the CDR3 is TGTGCCAGCAGGGAAGCCGGGACAGGGGAAGAGACCCAGTACTTC. It encodes CASREAGTGEETQYF.

This chain connects TRBV5-1 to TRBJ2-7; weak D call: TRBD1 (6 bases). Germline assignment: CDR1 SGHRS and CDR2 YFSETQ. V lost 4 bases to trimming and J lost 3 bases, with 14 bases between them. There are 14 residues in the CDR3. CDR3 coding DNA: TGCGCCAGCAGCGCGGACAGTTCCTTCTACGAGCAGTACTTC. As protein: CASSADSSFYEQYF.

As to this clone: One end of the junction does not line up with germline, which may come from a read error. V is TRBV5-5 and J is TRBJ1-5, with D perhaps TRBD1 (5 bases). The CDR3 loop spans 12 amino acids. The germline V gene has CDR1 SGHKS and CDR2 YYEKEE (reference sequence). CDR3 DNA sequence: TGTGCCAGCAGCTTGGTGGGGCGGTCGTGGGATTTT. Its translation: CASSLVGRSWDF.

The chain links TRBV5-1 to TRBJ2-5; D is tentatively TRBD1 or TRBD2 (5 bases each). This CDR3 has 14 residues. The germline gives CDR1 SGHRS, CDR2 YFSETQ. V was pared by 5 bases and J by 5 bases, with 16 bases between. The CDR3 loop reads CASSPATGLETQYF. The CDR3 region has the DNA TGCGCCAGCAGTCCCGCGACGGGGCTGGAGACCCAGTACTTC.

The genes are TRBV30 and TRBJ2-1; D not certain. Trimming removed 1 base at V and 3 bases at J, with 4 bases between. Germline V lookup: CDR1 GTSNPN, CDR2 SVGIG (reference sequence). The CDR3 has 12 amino acids. Here the CDR3 reads CAWSGGYNEQFF. The CDR3, as DNA: TGTGCCTGGAGTGGGGGCTACAATGAGCAGTTCTTC.

As DNA, the CDR3 is TGTGCCAGTAGGATTTTGGAAAACACTGAAGCTTTCTTT. It yields the protein CASRILENTEAFF. The chain carries TRBV19 and TRBJ1-1; unclear D gene. The ends were cut back, 6 bases at V and 2 bases at J, with 10 bases in the middle. Per germline, CDR1 LNHDA and CDR2 SQIVND (reference sequence). CDR3 length: 13 residues.

The rearrangement links TRBV9 to TRBJ1-5; D might be TRBD1 (5 bases). This CDR3 spans 15 amino acids. V dropped 0 bases and J dropped 5 bases, with 12 bases sitting between them. The germline CDR1 and CDR2 sequences are SGDLS and YYNGEE. The chain's CDR3 is CASSVAWRGDQPQHF. The DNA for the CDR3 is TGTGCCAGCAGCGTAGCTTGGAGGGGAGATCAGCCCCAGCATTTT. The full variable domain, completed using reference TRBV9 and TRBJ1-5, is DSGVTQTPKHLITATGQRVTLRCSPRSGDLSVYWYQQSLDQGLQFLIQYYNGEERAKGNILERFSAQQFPDLHSELNLSSLELGDSALYFCASSVAWRGDQPQHFGDGTRLSIL.

This clone was detected a few times. The J gene is TRBJ1-1, the V gene TRBV29-1; D uncertain. Between the trimmed V and J ends, which lost 1 base and 4 bases, there was a span of 4 bases. CDR3 size: 11 residues. Per the germline V gene, CDR1 is SQVTM and CDR2 is ANQGSEA. The CDR3 loop is CSVEGGTEAFF. In DNA form, the CDR3 reads TGCAGCGTTGAAGGGGGCACTGAAGCTTTCTTT.

This chain uses TRBV10-1 with TRBJ2-2, with 10 positions matching TRBD1. CDR3 length equals 16 residues. Germline-derived CDR1 and CDR2 are WNHNN and SYGVQD (reference sequence). V lost 4 bases, J lost 6 bases, and 8 bases stayed unmatched. The CDR3 sequence is CASSGKTGGGPGELFF. CDR3 nucleotide sequence: TGCGCCAGCAGTGGAAAGACAGGGGGCGGCCCCGGGGAGCTGTTTTTT.

This rearrangement joins TRBV7-6 to TRBJ2-7, with TRBD1 matching over 10 bases. The CDR3 spans 14 residues. Trimming cost V 5 bases and J 2 bases; bases outside gene matches: 3. Germline loops: CDR1 SGHVS, CDR2 FNYEAQ. The CDR3 DNA sequence: TGTGCCAGCAGCGCCGGACAGGGGGCCTACGAGCAGTACTTC. Its translation: CASSAGQGAYEQYF. Drawing the rest from reference TRBV7-6 and TRBJ2-7, the complete variable domain is GAGVSQSPRYKVTKRGQDVALRCDPISGHVSLYWYRQALGQGPEFLTYFNYEAQQDKSGLPNDRFSAERPEGSISTLTIQRTEQRDSAMYRCASSAGQGAYEQYFGPGTRLTVT.

The table lists this clone with a count of one. The rearrangement joins TRBV27 to TRBJ2-7; weak D call: TRBD1 (5 bases). This CDR3 has 15 amino acids. Germline values: CDR1 MNHEY, CDR2 SMNVEV (reference sequence). V lost 6 bases and J lost 2, with 17 bases in between. The CDR3 loop is CASRTAGKIPYEQYF. The CDR3 DNA reads as TGTGCCAGCAGAACGGCAGGGAAAATTCCCTACGAGCAGTACTTC.

This chain joins TRBV7-6 and TRBJ2-7, with 10 nucleotides matching TRBD1. This CDR3 contains 15 residues. Germline CDR1 and CDR2: SGHVS and FNYEAQ. The V segment lost 1 base and the J segment 5 bases; nucleotides outside the gene matches: 5. The CDR3 region has the DNA TGTGCCAGCAGCTTAGTGGTGGGACAGGGGCACGAGCAGTACTTC. This translates into CASSLVVGQGHEQYF.

The CDR3 spells CASSQGPTGELFF. As DNA, the CDR3 is TGTGCCAGCAGTCAGGGGCCCACCGGGGAGCTGTTTTTT. This chain links TRBV2 with TRBJ2-2; D perhaps matches TRBD1 (6 bases). V lost 5 bases to trimming and J lost 4 bases, with 8 bases between them. This CDR3 comprises 13 residues. Germline lookup yields CDR1 SNHLY and CDR2 FYNNEI.

The CDR3 coding sequence is TGTGCCAGCAGCGGGAAAATTAATTCACCCCTCCACTTT. This translates into CASSGKINSPLHF. This chain connects TRBV6-1 to TRBJ1-6; D gene unclear. V lost 6 bases, J lost 6 bases, and 9 bases lay in between. This CDR3 is 13 amino acids long. Germline V CDR1 and CDR2: MNHNS, SASEGT.

This chain uses TRBV4-2 with TRBJ2-2; no clear D gene. The germline V gene has CDR1 LGHNA and CDR2 YNFKEQ. The CDR3 covers 14 residues. V was cut by 8 bases and J by 2 bases, with 12 bases left in between. The CDR3 bases are TGTGCCAGCCATGACTTGGATAACACCGGGGAGCTGTTTTTT. Translating gives CASHDLDNTGELFF.